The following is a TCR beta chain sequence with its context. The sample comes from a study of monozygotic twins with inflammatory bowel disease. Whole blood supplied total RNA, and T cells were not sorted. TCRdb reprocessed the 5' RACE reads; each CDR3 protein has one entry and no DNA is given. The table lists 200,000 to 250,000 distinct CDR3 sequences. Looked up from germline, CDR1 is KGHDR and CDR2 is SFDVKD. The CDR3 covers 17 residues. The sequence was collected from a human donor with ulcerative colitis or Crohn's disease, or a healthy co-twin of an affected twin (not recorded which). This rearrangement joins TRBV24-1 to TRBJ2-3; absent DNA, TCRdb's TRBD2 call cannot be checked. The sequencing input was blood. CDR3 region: CATSDFSGGHTAGTQYF.